This TCR beta chain came from a study of blood T cell repertoires in COVID-19. Overall study context: The United States, Italy and Spain provided the acute and convalescent COVID-19 samples. PBMCs, B-cell-depleted T cells, or T cells were the source of the cDNA or gDNA that made up the material.

J gave up 5 bases and V 3 bases, and 7 bases lay outside the gene matches. The CDR3 is made up of 15 amino acids. Per germline, CDR1 MNHEY and CDR2 SMNVEV (reference sequence). Original processing methods: Estimation of nucleated cell counts was performed using reference gene primer amplification. TCRdb's copy holds only in-frame clones and misses some; the assay was immunoSEQ multiplex PCR. The V and J calls and clone size were taken over from that table, and D and trimming were inferred from the DNA. This table holds around 220,000 clones, roughly nine tenths found once. The TCR was taken from a woman aged 45-59 years with acute or convalescent COVID-19. V gene TRBV27 combines with J gene TRBJ2-3; 8 nucleotides match TRBD2. The sample taken for sequencing was peripheral blood. The CDR3 protein is CASSLSGGFGDTQYF. The DNA for the CDR3 is TGTGCCAGCAGTTTGAGCGGGGGATTTGGAGATACGCAGTATTTT.